What follows are 9 T cell receptor beta chains derived from one specimen sequenced in a study of blood T cell repertoires in COVID-19. Generated by immunoSEQ multiplex PCR, the TCRdb table keeps only in-frame clones and is missing some. The table includes some 230,000 clones, roughly 85% detected once. The source material was peripheral blood. These TCRs come from a man aged 50 to 59 who had recovered from COVID-19.

In its sample, this clone was seen once. This chain connects TRBV28 to TRBJ2-7; 7 positions match TRBD2. The CDR3 spans 17 residues. Germline V gene data show CDR1 as MDHEN and CDR2 as SYDVKM. J gave up 5 bases and V 5 bases, and 18 bases lay outside the gene matches. CDR3 region: CASSKSGIALWFDEQYF. The CDR3 bases are TGTGCCAGCAGTAAAAGCGGGATTGCTCTTTGGTTCGACGAGCAGTACTTC.

V is TRBV18 and J is TRBJ2-1, with 9 bases fitting TRBD1. V lost 4 bases, J lost 3 bases, and 7 bases stayed unmatched. Germline CDR1 reads KGHSH; CDR2 reads LQKENI. CDR3 length equals 16 residues. The CDR3 DNA is TGTGCCAGCTCACGGCCCGGGACAGGGCTCTACAATGAGCAGTTCTTC. It is translated as CASSRPGTGLYNEQFF.

V is TRBV3-1 (or the pseudogene TRBV3-2) and J is TRBJ2-3; tentatively, D is TRBD1 (5 bases). This CDR3 has 16 residues. Germline-derived CDR1 and CDR2 are LGHDT and YNNKEL (reference sequence). The V and J ends lost 0 bases and 5 bases respectively, with 15 bases between them. The CDR3 protein is CASSQEQGSPEDTQYF. The CDR3 DNA sequence: TGTGCCAGCAGCCAAGAGCAGGGCAGCCCAGAAGATACGCAGTATTTT.

J is TRBJ1-5 and V is TRBV28, with D perhaps TRBD1 (5 bases). The V gene lost 3 bases and the J gene lost 7 bases, with 22 bases spanning the gap. The CDR3 is 17 amino acids. CDR1 and CDR2 from the germline V gene are MDHEN and SYDVKM. CDR3 sequence reads: CASSFSASGVSNQPQHF. The CDR3 nucleotides read TGTGCCAGCAGTTTTTCCGCCTCGGGGGTGTCGAACCAGCCCCAGCATTTT.

The V and J genes are TRBV28 and TRBJ2-7; D perhaps matches TRBD2 (6 bases). The CDR3 has 17 residues. The germline V and J ends were trimmed by 5 bases and 1 base, with 21 bases remaining between them. In germline, CDR1 is MDHEN, CDR2 SYDVKM. The CDR3 reads CASSAVPLSGYSYEQYF. The CDR3 nucleotides are TGTGCCAGCAGTGCAGTCCCCCTAAGCGGGTATTCCTACGAGCAGTACTTC.

Only a few counts were recorded for this clone. J is TRBJ2-1 and V is TRBV19, with a possible D match to TRBD2 (7 bases). In germline, CDR1 is LNHDA, CDR2 SQIVND (reference sequence). This CDR3 contains 17 residues. Trimming removed 4 bases at V and 3 bases at J, with 19 bases between. CDR3: CASSRGGGYDNYNEQFF. The DNA for the CDR3 is TGTGCCAGTAGTAGGGGAGGGGGGTACGATAACTACAATGAGCAGTTCTTC.

The V call is TRBV6-2 or TRBV6-3, the J call TRBJ2-1, with D unresolved. Germline CDR1 and CDR2: MNHEY and SVGEGT. Trimming left V 2 bases short and J 0 bases short, with 5 bases between. This CDR3 region has 14 residues. DNA of the CDR3: TGTGCCAGCAGTTACGAGAGCTCCTACAATGAGCAGTTCTTC. Protein: CASSYESSYNEQFF.

The chain recombines TRBV6-2 or TRBV6-3 with TRBJ2-7; TRBD2 aligns across 7 bases. Germline lookup yields CDR1 MNHEY and CDR2 SVGEGT. The CDR3 runs to 13 residues. V lost 7 bases to trimming and J lost 3 bases; unmatched junction nucleotides: 6. DNA of the CDR3: TGTGCCAGCAACCCAAGCGGGGTCTACGAGCAGTACTTC. Protein product: CASNPSGVYEQYF.

This chain connects TRBV28 to TRBJ1-2; 7 bases line up with TRBD1. The germline gives CDR1 MDHEN, CDR2 SYDVKM. Unmatched junction bases numbered 9, after V lost 6 bases and J lost 8 bases. This CDR3 is built from 13 residues. The CDR3 bases are TGTGCCAGCAGATTACAGGGGCGGTTCGGCTACACCTTC. This encodes CASRLQGRFGYTF.